This TCR beta chain was documented in a study of cytomegalovirus exposure and HLA in healthy donors. Notes on the study in general: Looking again later, the authors saw that most CMV-associated TCR beta chains seemed HLA-restricted.

The PCR made use of 60 Vbeta and 13 Jbeta primers. Method: immunoSEQ multiplex PCR; TCRdb's copy keeps in-frame clones and lacks some. Of more than 90,000 clones detected, roughly 80% appear once; the ten largest clones hold about a fifth. On this clone: Its matching antigen is unknown.

Germline V gene data show CDR1 as SGHVS and CDR2 as FNYEAQ. The CDR3 has 15 amino acids. Trimming cost V 1 base and J 0 bases, with 7 bases left between them. The chain couples TRBV7-6 to TRBJ1-3, with D perhaps TRBD1 (6 bases). The sequence was collected from a man younger than 40 in good health and CMV-seropositive. The source material was PBMCs. For the CDR3, the DNA is TGTGCCAGCAGCTTAGGGGACACCTCTGGAAACACCATATATTTT. It specifies CASSLGDTSGNTIYF. Combining the CDR3 with reference TRBV7-6 and TRBJ1-3 gives the whole variable domain GAGVSQSPRYKVTKRGQDVALRCDPISGHVSLYWYRQALGQGPEFLTYFNYEAQQDKSGLPNDRFSAERPEGSISTLTIQRTEQRDSAMYRCASSLGDTSGNTIYFGEGSWLTVV.